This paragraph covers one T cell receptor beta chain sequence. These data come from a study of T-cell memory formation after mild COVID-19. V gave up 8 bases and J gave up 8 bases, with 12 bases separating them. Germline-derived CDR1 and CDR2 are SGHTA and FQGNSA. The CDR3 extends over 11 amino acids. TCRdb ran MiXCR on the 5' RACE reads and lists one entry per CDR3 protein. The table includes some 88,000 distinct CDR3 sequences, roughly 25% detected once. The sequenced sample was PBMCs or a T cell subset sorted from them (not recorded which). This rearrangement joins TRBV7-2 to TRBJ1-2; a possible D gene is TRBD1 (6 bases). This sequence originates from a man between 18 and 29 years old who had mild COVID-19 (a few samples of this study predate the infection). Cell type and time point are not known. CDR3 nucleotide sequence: TGTGCCAGCCCAGGGGTGGGGGGCTACACCTTC. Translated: CASPGVGGYTF. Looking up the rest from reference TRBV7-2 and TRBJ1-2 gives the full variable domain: GAGVSQSPSNKVTEKGKDVELRCDPISGHTALYWYRQSLGQGLEFLIYFQGNSAPDKSGLPSDRFSAERTGGSVSTLTIQRTQQEDSAVYLCASPGVGGYTFGSGTRLTVV.